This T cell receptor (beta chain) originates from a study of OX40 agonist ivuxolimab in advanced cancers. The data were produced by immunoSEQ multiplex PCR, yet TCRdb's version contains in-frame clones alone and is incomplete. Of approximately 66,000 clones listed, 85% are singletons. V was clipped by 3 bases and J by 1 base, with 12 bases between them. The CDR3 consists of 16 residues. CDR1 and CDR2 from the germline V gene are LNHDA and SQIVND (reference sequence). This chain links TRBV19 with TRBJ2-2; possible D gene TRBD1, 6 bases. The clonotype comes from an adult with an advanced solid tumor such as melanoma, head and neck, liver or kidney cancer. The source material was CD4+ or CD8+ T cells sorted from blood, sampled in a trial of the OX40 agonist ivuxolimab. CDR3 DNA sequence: TGTGCCAGTAGTATTTACAGGGCCCTGAACACCGGGGAGCTGTTTTTT. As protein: CASSIYRALNTGELFF. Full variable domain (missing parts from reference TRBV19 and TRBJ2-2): DGGITQSPKYLFRKEGQNVTLSCEQNLNHDAMYWYRQDPGQGLRLIYYSQIVNDFQKGDIAEGYSVSREKKESFPLTVTSAQKNPTAFYLCASSIYRALNTGELFFGEGSRLTVL.